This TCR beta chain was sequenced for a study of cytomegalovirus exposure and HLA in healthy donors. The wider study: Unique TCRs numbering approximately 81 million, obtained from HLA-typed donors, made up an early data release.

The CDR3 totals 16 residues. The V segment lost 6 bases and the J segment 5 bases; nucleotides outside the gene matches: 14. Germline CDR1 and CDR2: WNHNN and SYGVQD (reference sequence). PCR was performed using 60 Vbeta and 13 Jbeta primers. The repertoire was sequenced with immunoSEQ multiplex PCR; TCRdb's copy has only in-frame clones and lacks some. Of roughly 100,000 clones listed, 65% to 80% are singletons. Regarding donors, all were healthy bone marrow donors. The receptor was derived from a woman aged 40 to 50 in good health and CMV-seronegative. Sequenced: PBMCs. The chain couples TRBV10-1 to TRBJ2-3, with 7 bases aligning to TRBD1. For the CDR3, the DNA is TGCGCCAGCAGGATAAACAGGGGAAGGCTAGGAGATACGCAGTATTTT. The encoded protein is CASRINRGRLGDTQYF.